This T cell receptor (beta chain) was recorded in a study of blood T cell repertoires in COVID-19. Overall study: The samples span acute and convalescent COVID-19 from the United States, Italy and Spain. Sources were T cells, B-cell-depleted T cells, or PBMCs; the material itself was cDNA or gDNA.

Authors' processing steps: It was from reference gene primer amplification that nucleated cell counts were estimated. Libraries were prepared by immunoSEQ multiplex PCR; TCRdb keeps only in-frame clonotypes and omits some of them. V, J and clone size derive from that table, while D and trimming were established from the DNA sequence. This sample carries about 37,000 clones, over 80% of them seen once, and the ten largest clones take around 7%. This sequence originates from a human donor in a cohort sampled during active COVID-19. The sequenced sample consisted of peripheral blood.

Here the CDR3 reads CASGFRGYEQYF. CDR3 in DNA: TGTGCCAGCGGGTTCCGGGGCTACGAGCAGTACTTC. The chain combines TRBV12-3 or TRBV12-4 with TRBJ2-7, with D maybe TRBD2 (5 bases). V gave up 8 bases and J gave up 3 bases, with 11 bases separating them. The CDR3 sequence is 12 residues long.